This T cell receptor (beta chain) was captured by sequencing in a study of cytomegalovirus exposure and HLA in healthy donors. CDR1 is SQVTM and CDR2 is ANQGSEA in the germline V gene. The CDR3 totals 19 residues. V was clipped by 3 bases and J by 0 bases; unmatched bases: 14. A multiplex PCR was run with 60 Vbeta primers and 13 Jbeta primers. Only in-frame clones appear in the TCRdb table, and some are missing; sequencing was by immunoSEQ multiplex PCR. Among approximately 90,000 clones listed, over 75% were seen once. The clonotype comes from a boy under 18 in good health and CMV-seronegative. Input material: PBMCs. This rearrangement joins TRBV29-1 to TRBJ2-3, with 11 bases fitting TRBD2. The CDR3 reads CSVDGTSGGGRFSTDTQYF. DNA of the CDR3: TGCAGCGTTGACGGGACTAGCGGAGGAGGGCGGTTTAGCACAGATACGCAGTATTTT.